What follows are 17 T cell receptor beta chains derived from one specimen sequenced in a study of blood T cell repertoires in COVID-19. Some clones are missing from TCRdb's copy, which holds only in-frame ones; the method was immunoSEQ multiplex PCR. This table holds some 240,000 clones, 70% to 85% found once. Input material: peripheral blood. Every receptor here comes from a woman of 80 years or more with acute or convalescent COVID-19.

CDR3 loop: CASSVRQLLRYGYTF. Here the CDR3 DNA reads TGTGCCAGCAGCGTCCGTCAATTACTACGCTATGGCTACACCTTC. The chain has TRBV9 and TRBJ1-2, with no clear D. CDR1 and CDR2 (germline): SGDLS, YYNGEE. The CDR3 is made up of 15 amino acids. Trimming pared 2 bases from V and 4 bases from J, leaving 15 bases between. The entire variable domain, with the rest obtained from reference TRBV9 and TRBJ1-2, is as follows: DSGVTQTPKHLITATGQRVTLRCSPRSGDLSVYWYQQSLDQGLQFLIQYYNGEERAKGNILERFSAQQFPDLHSELNLSSLELGDSALYFCASSVRQLLRYGYTFGSGTRLTVV.

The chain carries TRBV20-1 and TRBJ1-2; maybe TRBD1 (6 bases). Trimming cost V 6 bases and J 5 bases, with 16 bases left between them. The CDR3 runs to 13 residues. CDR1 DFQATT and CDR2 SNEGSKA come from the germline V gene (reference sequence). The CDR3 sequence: CSASSRGLYGYTF. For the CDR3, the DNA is TGCAGTGCCAGTTCCAGGGGCCTATATGGCTACACCTTC.

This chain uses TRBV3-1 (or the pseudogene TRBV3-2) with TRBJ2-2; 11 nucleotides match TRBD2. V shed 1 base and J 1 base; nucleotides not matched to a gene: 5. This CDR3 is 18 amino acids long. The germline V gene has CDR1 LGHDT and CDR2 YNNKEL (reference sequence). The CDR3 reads CASSQALAGGMNTGELFF. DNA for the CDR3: TGTGCCAGCAGCCAAGCCCTAGCGGGGGGAATGAACACCGGGGAGCTGTTTTTT.

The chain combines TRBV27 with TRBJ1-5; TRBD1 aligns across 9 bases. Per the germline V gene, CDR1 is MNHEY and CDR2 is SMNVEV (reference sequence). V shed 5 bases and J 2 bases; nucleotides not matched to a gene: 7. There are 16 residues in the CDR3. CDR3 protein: CASSLRQGVGNQPQHF. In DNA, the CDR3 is TGTGCCAGCAGTCTCAGACAGGGGGTGGGCAATCAGCCCCAGCATTTT.

This CDR3 reads CASSIIGKGEQGVEAFF. The CDR3, as DNA: TGTGCCAGTAGTATAATCGGGAAAGGGGAACAGGGGGTAGAAGCTTTCTTT. The chain uses TRBV19 and TRBJ1-1; 8 bases fit TRBD1. CDR1 and CDR2 from the germline V gene are LNHDA and SQIVND (reference sequence). This CDR3 contains 17 residues. The V gene end was trimmed by 2 bases and the J gene end by 8 bases; junction bases not matched to a gene: 16.

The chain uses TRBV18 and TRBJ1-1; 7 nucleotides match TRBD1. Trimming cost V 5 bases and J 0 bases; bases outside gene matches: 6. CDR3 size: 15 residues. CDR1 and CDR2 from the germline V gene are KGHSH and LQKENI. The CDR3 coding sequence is TGTGCCAGCTCATACGGGACAGACATGAACACTGAAGCTTTCTTT. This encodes CASSYGTDMNTEAFF.

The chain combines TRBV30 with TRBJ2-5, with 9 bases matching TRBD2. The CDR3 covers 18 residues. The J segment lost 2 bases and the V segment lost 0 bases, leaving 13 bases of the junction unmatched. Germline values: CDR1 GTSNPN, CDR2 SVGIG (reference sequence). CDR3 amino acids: CAWSVRKGGAGGQETQYF. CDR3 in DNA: TGTGCCTGGAGTGTACGAAAAGGAGGAGCGGGGGGACAAGAGACCCAGTACTTC. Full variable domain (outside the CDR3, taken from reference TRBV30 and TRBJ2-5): SQTIHQWPATLVQPVGSPLSLECTVEGTSNPNLYWYRQAAGRGLQLLFYSVGIGQISSEVPQNLSASRPQDRQFILSSKKLLLSDSGFYLCAWSVRKGGAGGQETQYFGPGTRLLVL.

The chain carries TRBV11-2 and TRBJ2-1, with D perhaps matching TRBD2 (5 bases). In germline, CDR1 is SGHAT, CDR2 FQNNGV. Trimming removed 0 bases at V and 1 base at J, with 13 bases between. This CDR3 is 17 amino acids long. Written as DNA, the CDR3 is TGTGCCAGCAGCTTAGATAAGAGCGGACCTTCCTACAATGAGCAGTTCTTC. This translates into CASSLDKSGPSYNEQFF.

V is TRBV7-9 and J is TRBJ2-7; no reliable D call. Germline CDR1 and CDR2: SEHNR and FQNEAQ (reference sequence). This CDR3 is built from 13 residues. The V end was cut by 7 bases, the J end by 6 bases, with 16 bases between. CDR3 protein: CASTIYAAVEQYF. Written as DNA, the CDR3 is TGTGCCAGCACTATTTATGCGGCAGTCGAGCAGTACTTC.

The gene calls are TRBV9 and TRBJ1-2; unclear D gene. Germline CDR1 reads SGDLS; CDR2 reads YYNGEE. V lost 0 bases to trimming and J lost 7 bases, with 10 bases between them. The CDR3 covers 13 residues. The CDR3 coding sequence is TGTGCCAGCAGCGTAGCTCCACTTGGTGGCTACACCTTC. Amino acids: CASSVAPLGGYTF.

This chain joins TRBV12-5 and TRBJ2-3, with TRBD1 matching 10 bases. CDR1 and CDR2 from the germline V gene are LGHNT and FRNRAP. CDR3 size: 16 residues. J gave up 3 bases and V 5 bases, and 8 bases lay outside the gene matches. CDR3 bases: TGTGCTAGTGGTCCACCCGGGACAGGGGCTACAGATACGCAGTATTTT. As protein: CASGPPGTGATDTQYF. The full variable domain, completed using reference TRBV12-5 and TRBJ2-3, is DARVTQTPRHKVTEMGQEVTMRCQPILGHNTVFWYRQTMMQGLELLAYFRNRAPLDDSGMPKDRFSAEMPDATLATLKIQPSEPRDSAVYFCASGPPGTGATDTQYFGPGTRLTVL.

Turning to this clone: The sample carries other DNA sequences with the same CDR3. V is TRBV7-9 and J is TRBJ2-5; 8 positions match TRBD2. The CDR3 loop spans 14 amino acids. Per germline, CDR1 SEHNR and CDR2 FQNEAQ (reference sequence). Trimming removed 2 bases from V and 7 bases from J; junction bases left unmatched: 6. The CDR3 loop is CASSLSGGRGTQYF. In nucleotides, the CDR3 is TGTGCCAGCAGCTTATCGGGGGGGCGGGGGACCCAGTACTTC. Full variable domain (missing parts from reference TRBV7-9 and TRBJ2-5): DTGVSQNPRHKITKRGQNVTFRCDPISEHNRLYWYRQTLGQGPEFLTYFQNEAQLEKSRLLSDRFSAERPKGSFSTLEIQRTEQGDSAMYLCASSLSGGRGTQYFGPGTRLLVL.

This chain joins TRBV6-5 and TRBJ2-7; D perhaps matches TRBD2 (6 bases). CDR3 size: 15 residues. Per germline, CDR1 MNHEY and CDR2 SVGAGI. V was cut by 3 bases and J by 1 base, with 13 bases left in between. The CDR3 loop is CASSYGGESSYEQYF. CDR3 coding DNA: TGTGCCAGCAGTTATGGCGGGGAGTCGTCCTACGAGCAGTACTTC.

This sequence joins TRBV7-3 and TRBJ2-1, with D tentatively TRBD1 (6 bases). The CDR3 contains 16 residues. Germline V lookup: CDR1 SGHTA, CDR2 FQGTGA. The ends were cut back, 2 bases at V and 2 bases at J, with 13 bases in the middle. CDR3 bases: TGTGCCAGCAGCTTAGGCAGGGGATATGCCTACAATGAGCAGTTCTTC. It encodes CASSLGRGYAYNEQFF.

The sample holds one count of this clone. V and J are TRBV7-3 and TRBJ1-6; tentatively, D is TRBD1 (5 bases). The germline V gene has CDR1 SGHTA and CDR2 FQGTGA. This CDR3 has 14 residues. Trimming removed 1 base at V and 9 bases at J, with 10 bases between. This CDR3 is CASSLKGNGSPLHF. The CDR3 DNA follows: TGTGCCAGCAGCTTAAAGGGGAATGGTTCACCCCTCCACTTT. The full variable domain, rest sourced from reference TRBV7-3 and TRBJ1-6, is GAGVSQTPSNKVTEKGKYVELRCDPISGHTALYWYRQSLGQGPEFLIYFQGTGAADDSGLPNDRFFAVRPEGSVSTLKIQRTERGDSAVYLCASSLKGNGSPLHFGNGTRLTVT.

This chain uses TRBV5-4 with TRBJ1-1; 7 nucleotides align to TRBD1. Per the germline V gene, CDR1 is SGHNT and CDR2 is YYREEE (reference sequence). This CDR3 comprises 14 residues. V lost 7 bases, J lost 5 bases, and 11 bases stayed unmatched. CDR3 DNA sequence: TGTGCCAGCGGATACATCGGGACAGAAACTGAAGCTTTCTTT. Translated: CASGYIGTETEAFF.

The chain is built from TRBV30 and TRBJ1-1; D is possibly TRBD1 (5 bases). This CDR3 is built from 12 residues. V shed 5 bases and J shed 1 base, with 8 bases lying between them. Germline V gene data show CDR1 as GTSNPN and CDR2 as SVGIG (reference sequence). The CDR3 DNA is TGTGCCTGGGCAAGGGGGAACACTGAAGCTTTCTTT. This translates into CAWARGNTEAFF.